This T cell receptor beta chain was captured by sequencing in a study of blood T cell repertoires in COVID-19. Here immunoSEQ multiplex PCR was the method, and the copy in TCRdb shows in-frame clones only, minus some. In the table there are 250,000 or so clones, about 87% of which are singletons. Per the germline V gene, CDR1 is SGDLS and CDR2 is YYNGEE. The ends lost 0 bases at V and 4 bases at J; junction bases unmatched: 4. This CDR3 has 15 residues. Participant age was roughly 18 to 100 years, and participants resided in fewer than 25 US areas. No more than 2 weeks before study entry, exposed participants had met a case of COVID-19.

This TCR derives from a man in his fifties who had been exposed to COVID-19. The chain employs TRBV9 and TRBJ1-5; 7 nucleotides match TRBD1. The sample consisted of PBMCs or T cells enriched from blood (not recorded which). This CDR3 reads CASSVGDSLNQPQHF. In DNA form, the CDR3 reads TGTGCCAGCAGCGTAGGGGACAGCTTAAATCAGCCCCAGCATTTT.